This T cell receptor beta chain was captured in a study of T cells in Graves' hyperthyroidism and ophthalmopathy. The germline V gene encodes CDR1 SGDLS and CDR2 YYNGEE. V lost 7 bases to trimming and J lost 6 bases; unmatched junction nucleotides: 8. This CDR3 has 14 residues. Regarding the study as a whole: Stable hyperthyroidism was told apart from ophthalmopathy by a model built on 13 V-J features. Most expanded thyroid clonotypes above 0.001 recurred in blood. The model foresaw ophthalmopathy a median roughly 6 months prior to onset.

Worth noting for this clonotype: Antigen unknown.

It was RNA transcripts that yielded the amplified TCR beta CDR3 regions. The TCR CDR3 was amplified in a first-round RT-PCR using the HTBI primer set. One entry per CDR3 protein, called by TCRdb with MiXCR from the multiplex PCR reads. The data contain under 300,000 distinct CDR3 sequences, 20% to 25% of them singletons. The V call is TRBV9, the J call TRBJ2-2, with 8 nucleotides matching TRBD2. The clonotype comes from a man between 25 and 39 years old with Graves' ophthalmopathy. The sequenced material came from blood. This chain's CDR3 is CASGLREVPGELFF. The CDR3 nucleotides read TGTGCCAGCGGCTTGCGGGAGGTCCCCGGGGAGCTGTTTTTT. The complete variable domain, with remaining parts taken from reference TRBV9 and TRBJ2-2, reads DSGVTQTPKHLITATGQRVTLRCSPRSGDLSVYWYQQSLDQGLQFLIQYYNGEERAKGNILERFSAQQFPDLHSELNLSSLELGDSALYFCASGLREVPGELFFGEGSRLTVL.